This TCR beta chain came from a study of memory CD4+ T cells and cytomegalovirus serostatus. The CDR3 loop spans 14 amino acids. The junction had 12 bases not matched to a gene; V was cut back by 4 bases and J by 14 bases. Germline V lookup: CDR1 MDHEN, CDR2 SYDVKM. Measured with immunoSEQ multiplex PCR; TCRdb has only the in-frame clones, and not every one. The repertoire holds about 52,000 clones, 65% to 85% seen once, with roughly 2% in the top ten. The sort gate was single viable CD3+CD4+CD8-CD45RO+ cells for memory CD4+ T cells. This chain uses TRBV28 with TRBJ2-1; 9 bases agree with TRBD2. Sequenced material: memory CD4+ T cells from blood. The sequence came from an adult in good health and CMV-seropositive. The CDR3 DNA reads TGTGCCAGCAGTTCTCCTCCTGCTAGCGGGATGGAGTTCTTC. This sequence encodes CASSSPPASGMEFF.